Listed here are 30 T cell receptor beta chains from one sample, sequenced in a study of control samples from healthy donors and cancer patients. Clones were read by immunoSEQ multiplex PCR, and TCRdb kept only the in-frame ones, dropping some. The sample has some 28,000 clones; around three quarters are singletons. The specimen was PBMCs. The source is a man aged 60-69 years with head and neck cancer.

V usage is TRBV28 and J usage is TRBJ2-1, with TRBD2 matching 14 bases. After removal of 3 bases from V and 15 bases from J, the junction contained 7 bases not matched to a gene. The germline gives CDR1 MDHEN, CDR2 SYDVKM. This CDR3 comprises 14 residues. In DNA, the CDR3 is TGTGCCAGCAGTTTCGGGACTAGCGGGAGAAGTCTGTTCTTC. It codes for CASSFGTSGRSLFF.

This chain's CDR3 is CASSLFTRATYNEQFF. The CDR3 nucleotides are TGTGCCAGCAGCTTATTTACACGAGCGACCTACAATGAGCAGTTCTTC. The gene calls are TRBV7-6 and TRBJ2-1, with D unclear. This CDR3 contains 16 residues. Germline loops: CDR1 SGHVS, CDR2 FNYEAQ. V was pared by 2 bases and J by 2 bases, with 13 bases between.

The chain joins TRBV29-1 to TRBJ1-3, with D uncertain. The germline V gene has CDR1 SQVTM and CDR2 ANQGSEA. The ends were cut back, 6 bases at V and 0 bases at J, with 15 bases in the middle. The CDR3 runs 15 residues. The CDR3 DNA sequence: TGCAGCGTGGGGTGGGGATCTTACTCTGGAAACACCATATATTTT. Translation gives CSVGWGSYSGNTIYF. The full variable domain, with the rest looked up from reference TRBV29-1 and TRBJ1-3, is SAVISQKPSRDICQRGTSLTIQCQVDSQVTMMFWYRQQPGQSLTLIATANQGSEATYESGFVIDKFPISRPNLTFSTLTVSNMSPEDSSIYLCSVGWGSYSGNTIYFGEGSWLTVV.

V and J are TRBV15 and TRBJ1-6; D is perhaps TRBD1 (6 bases). The CDR3 contains 16 residues. Deletions cut 5 bases from V and 3 bases from J, with 14 bases between. The germline V gene has CDR1 LNHNV and CDR2 YYDKDF (reference sequence). The CDR3 region has the DNA TGTGCCACCAGCGAGCCGTCACAGGGCTATAATTCACCCCTCCACTTT. Its protein product is CATSEPSQGYNSPLHF.

CDR3 nucleotides: TGTGCCAGCAGTTACTCTTACAGATCCTACGAGCAGTACTTC. It yields the protein CASSYSYRSYEQYF. This chain joins TRBV6-5 and TRBJ2-7; no clear D. The CDR3 spans 14 residues. The germline gives CDR1 MNHEY, CDR2 SVGAGI. V gave up 0 bases and J gave up 1 base, with 7 bases separating them.

The V and J genes are TRBV19 and TRBJ2-3, with D possibly matching TRBD2 (6 bases). The germline gives CDR1 LNHDA, CDR2 SQIVND (reference sequence). The CDR3 has 15 residues. Trimming shortened V by 3 bases and J by 2 bases, and 12 bases separated the two germline ends. CDR3 nucleotides: TGTGCCAGTAGTATTAGCGGTGGATACACAGATACGCAGTATTTT. Protein: CASSISGGYTDTQYF. Complete variable domain (other parts from reference TRBV19 and TRBJ2-3): DGGITQSPKYLFRKEGQNVTLSCEQNLNHDAMYWYRQDPGQGLRLIYYSQIVNDFQKGDIAEGYSVSREKKESFPLTVTSAQKNPTAFYLCASSISGGYTDTQYFGPGTRLTVL.

This chain uses TRBV2 with TRBJ2-6; 10 bases match TRBD1. Looked up from germline, CDR1 is SNHLY and CDR2 is FYNNEI. This CDR3 spans 16 amino acids. Trimming removed 4 bases from V and 0 bases from J; junction bases left unmatched: 0. The CDR3 DNA reads as TGTGCCAGCAGTGGGGACAGGGGCTCTGGGGCCAACGTCCTGACTTTC. Translating gives CASSGDRGSGANVLTF.

Note on this clone: A junction boundary mismatches the germline segment, possibly from a read error. Other DNA sequences within the sample encode an identical CDR3. J is TRBJ1-5 and V is TRBV6-6, with TRBD1 matching 7 bases. This CDR3 has 14 amino acids. Germline values: CDR1 MNHNY, CDR2 SVGAGI (reference sequence). The CDR3 region is CASTGDRVNQPQHF. CDR3 nucleotide sequence: TGTGCCAGCACTGGTGACAGGGTTAATCAACCCCAGCATTTT.

This clone is medium-sized (0.01 to 0.1%) by share. The chain links TRBV28 to TRBJ2-3; 7 bases fit TRBD1. The CDR3 contains 14 residues. The V gene end was trimmed by 8 bases and the J gene end by 2 bases; junction bases not matched to a gene: 7. Germline V gene lookup returns CDR1 MDHEN and CDR2 SYDVKM. The DNA for the CDR3 is TGTGCCAGCCGGGCCAGGGGGTCCACAGATACGCAGTATTTT. As protein: CASRARGSTDTQYF. Looking up the rest from reference TRBV28 and TRBJ2-3 gives the full variable domain: DVKVTQSSRYLVKRTGEKVFLECVQDMDHENMFWYRQDPGLGLRLIYFSYDVKMKEKGDIPEGYSVSREKKERFSLILESASTNQTSMYLCASRARGSTDTQYFGPGTRLTVL.

This chain joins TRBV28 and TRBJ2-7, with a tentative D call TRBD2 (6 bases). Trimming took 3 bases from V and 4 from J, leaving 10 bases between them. CDR3 size: 13 residues. Germline-derived CDR1 and CDR2 are MDHEN and SYDVKM. As DNA, the CDR3 is TGTGCCAGCAGTTTTGGGACTTTTTACGAGCAGTACTTC. Protein product: CASSFGTFYEQYF.

This clone was counted a single time. The rearrangement joins TRBV28 to TRBJ2-1; TRBD2 aligns across 9 bases. The V segment lost 6 bases and the J segment 6 bases; nucleotides outside the gene matches: 9. This CDR3 is 15 amino acids long. Germline values: CDR1 MDHEN, CDR2 SYDVKM. The CDR3 region is CASSPMREGSNEQFF. CDR3 DNA sequence: TGTGCCAGCAGCCCCATGCGGGAGGGCTCCAATGAGCAGTTCTTC.

The chain has TRBV28 and TRBJ1-1, with 9 bases identical to TRBD1. The germline CDR1 and CDR2 sequences are MDHEN and SYDVKM. The CDR3 covers 13 residues. V dropped 3 bases and J dropped 12; count of bases not matched to a gene: 8. The CDR3 DNA reads TGTGCCAGCAGTTTCGCCGGGACAGGGTCGCCTTTCTTT. This encodes CASSFAGTGSPFF. The full variable domain, with the rest looked up from reference TRBV28 and TRBJ1-1, is DVKVTQSSRYLVKRTGEKVFLECVQDMDHENMFWYRQDPGLGLRLIYFSYDVKMKEKGDIPEGYSVSREKKERFSLILESASTNQTSMYLCASSFAGTGSPFFGQGTRLTVV.

This clone came up a few times. The DNA of the CDR3 is TGTGCCAGCAGCTTAGCCGGGGGGCGCGGTGAAAAACTGTTTTTT. Translating it yields CASSLAGGRGEKLFF. The chain combines TRBV7-2 with TRBJ1-4, with a tentative D call TRBD1 (6 bases). V was shortened by 0 bases and J by 7 bases, with 12 bases between the two germline ends. Germline V gives CDR1 SGHTA, CDR2 FQGNSA. This CDR3 spans 15 amino acids. The entire variable domain, with the rest obtained from reference TRBV7-2 and TRBJ1-4, is as follows: GAGVSQSPSNKVTEKGKDVELRCDPISGHTALYWYRQSLGQGLEFLIYFQGNSAPDKSGLPSDRFSAERTGGSVSTLTIQRTQQEDSAVYLCASSLAGGRGEKLFFGSGTQLSVL.

The CDR3 protein is CASSSRQSPNEQYF. For the CDR3, the DNA is TGTGCCAGCAGCAGCCGACAGTCCCCCAACGAGCAGTACTTC. The chain has TRBV7-2 and TRBJ2-7; D is possibly TRBD1 (5 bases). This CDR3 comprises 14 residues. Germline CDR1 SGHTA, CDR2 FQGNSA. V dropped 5 bases and J dropped 5 bases, with 16 bases sitting between them.

The chain employs TRBV7-2 and TRBJ1-2; 7 nucleotides line up with TRBD1. CDR3 length equals 14 residues. Germline CDR1 and CDR2: SGHTA and FQGNSA. Germline trimming cut 1 base from V and 1 base from J; bases unmatched to any gene: 0. CDR3 nucleotide sequence: TGTGCCAGCAGCTTAGACAGGGGTAACTATGGCTACACCTTC. This gives the protein CASSLDRGNYGYTF.

The chain joins TRBV24-1 to TRBJ2-5; possible D gene TRBD1, 5 bases. Between the trimmed V and J ends, which lost 3 bases and 1 base, there was a span of 11 bases. The V gene's germline CDR1 is KGHDR and CDR2 SFDVKD. The CDR3 consists of 15 residues. The CDR3, as DNA: TGTGCCACCAGTGATCCAATGGGGCTCCAAGAGACCCAGTACTTC. It is translated as CATSDPMGLQETQYF.

The chain links TRBV18 to TRBJ2-7; D is ambiguous. The CDR3 has 14 amino acids. Germline assignment: CDR1 KGHSH and CDR2 LQKENI. The V and J ends lost 1 base and 8 bases respectively, with 15 bases between them. CDR3 coding DNA: TGTGCCAGCTCACCACGGAACCCAACTCCCCAGCAGTACTTC. Its translation: CASSPRNPTPQQYF.

The chain has TRBV14 and TRBJ1-6; 8 bases are shared with TRBD1. Germline lookup yields CDR1 SGHDN and CDR2 FVKESK. The trim removed 4 bases at V and 10 bases at J, leaving 6 bases unmatched. There are 14 residues in the CDR3. The CDR3 region has the DNA TGTGCCAGCAGCCCCGGGACAGGAAGATCACCCCTCCACTTT. The encoded protein is CASSPGTGRSPLHF.

This clone is medium-sized within its sample. The chain employs TRBV7-6 and TRBJ1-3, with 11 bases lining up with TRBD1. The ends lost 1 base at V and 1 base at J; junction bases unmatched: 3. This CDR3 is built from 17 residues. Germline V CDR1 and CDR2: SGHVS, FNYEAQ. The CDR3 sequence: CASSLDGQGASGNTIYF. The CDR3 region has the DNA TGTGCCAGCAGCTTAGACGGACAGGGGGCATCTGGAAACACCATATATTTT. Full variable domain (rest looked up from reference TRBV7-6 and TRBJ1-3): GAGVSQSPRYKVTKRGQDVALRCDPISGHVSLYWYRQALGQGPEFLTYFNYEAQQDKSGLPNDRFSAERPEGSISTLTIQRTEQRDSAMYRCASSLDGQGASGNTIYFGEGSWLTVV.

This clone has only a few counts. The chain uses TRBV18 and TRBJ1-1; TRBD1 is a possible D gene (5 bases). The CDR3 loop spans 14 amino acids. Trimming pared 6 bases from V and 1 base from J, leaving 12 bases between. Germline CDR1 and CDR2: KGHSH and LQKENI. The CDR3 nucleotides are TGTGCCAGCTCGCTCACAGGCCCGAACACTGAAGCTTTCTTT. Amino acid sequence: CASSLTGPNTEAFF.

V is TRBV5-4 and J is TRBJ2-5, with 7 bases that match TRBD2. Germline CDR1 SGHNT, CDR2 YYREEE (reference sequence). There are 14 residues in the CDR3. The junction had 5 bases not matched to a gene; V was cut back by 4 bases and J by 2 bases. The CDR3 is CASSVSGIQETQYF. The CDR3 DNA reads as TGTGCCAGCAGCGTCAGCGGGATTCAAGAGACCCAGTACTTC.

The genes are TRBV2 and TRBJ2-6, with 7 bases identical to TRBD1. Per germline, CDR1 SNHLY and CDR2 FYNNEI. V lost 11 bases to trimming and J lost 0 bases; unmatched junction nucleotides: 10. The CDR3 runs 16 residues. This chain's CDR3 is CAGWTGYSSGANVLTF. CDR3 nucleotides: TGTGCCGGATGGACAGGTTATTCCTCTGGGGCCAACGTCCTGACTTTC.

This chain joins TRBV3-1 (or the pseudogene TRBV3-2) and TRBJ2-7; no definite D call. Germline V CDR1 and CDR2: LGHDT, YNNKEL (reference sequence). V was pared by 0 bases and J by 5 bases, with 11 bases between. The CDR3 spans 14 residues. CDR3 nucleotide sequence: TGTGCCAGCAGCCAAGATGGCAGATTAAACGAGCAGTACTTC. Protein: CASSQDGRLNEQYF.

This chain connects TRBV4-1 to TRBJ1-5; D not resolved. V was trimmed by 4 bases and J by 4 bases, leaving 14 bases between them. Germline CDR1 reads MGHRA; CDR2 reads YSYEKL. The CDR3 consists of 15 residues. CDR3 DNA sequence: TGCGCCAGCAGCCCACCGGGTCTCCAAAATCAGCCCCAGCATTTT. Amino acids: CASSPPGLQNQPQHF.

The chain is built from TRBV6-5 and TRBJ2-3; D unclear. V was trimmed by 2 bases and J by 6 bases, leaving 18 bases between them. Germline assignment: CDR1 MNHEY and CDR2 SVGAGI. The CDR3 has 16 amino acids. The CDR3 is CASSYGDTTYLDTQYF. For the CDR3, the DNA is TGTGCCAGCAGTTACGGAGACACCACTTATTTGGATACGCAGTATTTT.

V gene TRBV5-1 combines with J gene TRBJ2-1; 7 bases map to TRBD2. Germline-derived CDR1 and CDR2 are SGHRS and YFSETQ. V lost 1 base, J lost 0 bases, and 10 bases stayed unmatched. The CDR3 runs 18 residues. The CDR3 loop is CASSLRAARESSYNEQFF. The CDR3 DNA follows: TGCGCCAGCAGCTTGAGGGCGGCGCGGGAGAGCTCCTACAATGAGCAGTTCTTC.

The J gene is TRBJ2-1, the V gene TRBV7-3; D may be TRBD1 (5 bases). The ends were cut back, 4 bases at V and 7 bases at J, with 17 bases in the middle. Germline CDR1 is SGHTA and CDR2 is FQGTGA. The CDR3 totals 15 residues. CDR3 bases: TGTGCCAGCAGCTCCATGGATAACGCAGGGAATGAGCAGTTCTTC. Encoded protein: CASSSMDNAGNEQFF.

The chain couples TRBV12-5 to TRBJ2-3; perhaps TRBD2 as D (6 bases). Trimming left V 7 bases short and J 5 bases short, with 13 bases between. This CDR3 contains 13 residues. Per the germline V gene, CDR1 is LGHNT and CDR2 is FRNRAP. For the CDR3, the DNA is TGTGCTAGTGCCCAGACAGCGGGAGATACGCAGTATTTT. Protein: CASAQTAGDTQYF.

V usage is TRBV19 and J usage is TRBJ2-1; either TRBD1 or TRBD2 may supply D (6 bases each). There are 14 residues in the CDR3. Germline V gene lookup returns CDR1 LNHDA and CDR2 SQIVND (reference sequence). The V end was cut by 3 bases, the J end by 9 bases, with 15 bases between. In nucleotides, the CDR3 is TGTGCCAGTAGTATCCCTGGGGGGCGGGTTGAGCAGTTCTTC. It is translated as CASSIPGGRVEQFF.

The chain carries TRBV28 and TRBJ2-7; 7 nucleotides line up with TRBD2. The V and J ends lost 2 bases and 6 bases, in that order; junction bases with no gene match: 10. Looked up from germline, CDR1 is MDHEN and CDR2 is SYDVKM. This CDR3 has 15 amino acids. The CDR3, as DNA: TGTGCCAGCAGTTTAACCCTAGCGGCAAAAGGCGAGCAGTACTTC. Amino acids: CASSLTLAAKGEQYF.